The source of this T cell receptor (beta chain) is a study of blood T cell repertoires in COVID-19. Study as a whole: Acute-phase and convalescent COVID-19 samples originated in the United States, Italy and Spain. T cells, B-cell-depleted T cells, or PBMCs supplied cDNA or gDNA.

Per the study methods: Estimated nucleated cell counts came from reference gene primer amplification. The data were produced by immunoSEQ multiplex PCR, yet TCRdb's version contains in-frame clones alone and is incomplete. V, J and clone size reflect that table, while D and trimming were determined from the DNA. The sample includes 95,000 to 150,000 clones, 80% to 90% of them seen just once. Sequencing was done on a sample of peripheral blood. The source is a woman aged 45 to 65 with acute or convalescent COVID-19.

CDR3 in amino acids: CASSPPGSGGLYGYTF. The CDR3 bases are TGTGCCAGCTCACCACCGGGGTCAGGGGGGCTCTATGGCTACACCTTC. The rearrangement joins TRBV18 to TRBJ1-2, with 7 positions matching TRBD1. Germline V gene lookup returns CDR1 KGHSH and CDR2 LQKENI. V lost 0 bases and J lost 4; bases outside the gene matches: 8. This CDR3 contains 16 residues.